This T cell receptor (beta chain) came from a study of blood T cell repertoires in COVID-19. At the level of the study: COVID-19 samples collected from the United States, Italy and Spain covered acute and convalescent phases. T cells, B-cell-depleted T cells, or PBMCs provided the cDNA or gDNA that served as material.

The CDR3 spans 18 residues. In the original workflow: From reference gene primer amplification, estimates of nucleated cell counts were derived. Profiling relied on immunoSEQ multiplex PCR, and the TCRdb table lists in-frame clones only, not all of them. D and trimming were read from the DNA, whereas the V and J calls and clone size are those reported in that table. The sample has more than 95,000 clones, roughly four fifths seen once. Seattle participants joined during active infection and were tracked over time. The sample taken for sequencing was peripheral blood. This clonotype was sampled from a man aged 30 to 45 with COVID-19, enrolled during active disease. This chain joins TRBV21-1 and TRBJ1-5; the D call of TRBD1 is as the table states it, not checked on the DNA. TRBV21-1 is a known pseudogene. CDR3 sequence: CASSKWGQGRFGNQPQHF. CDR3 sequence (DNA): TGTGCCAGCAGCAAATGGGGCCAGGGGCGTTTCGGCAATCAGCCCCAGCATTTT.